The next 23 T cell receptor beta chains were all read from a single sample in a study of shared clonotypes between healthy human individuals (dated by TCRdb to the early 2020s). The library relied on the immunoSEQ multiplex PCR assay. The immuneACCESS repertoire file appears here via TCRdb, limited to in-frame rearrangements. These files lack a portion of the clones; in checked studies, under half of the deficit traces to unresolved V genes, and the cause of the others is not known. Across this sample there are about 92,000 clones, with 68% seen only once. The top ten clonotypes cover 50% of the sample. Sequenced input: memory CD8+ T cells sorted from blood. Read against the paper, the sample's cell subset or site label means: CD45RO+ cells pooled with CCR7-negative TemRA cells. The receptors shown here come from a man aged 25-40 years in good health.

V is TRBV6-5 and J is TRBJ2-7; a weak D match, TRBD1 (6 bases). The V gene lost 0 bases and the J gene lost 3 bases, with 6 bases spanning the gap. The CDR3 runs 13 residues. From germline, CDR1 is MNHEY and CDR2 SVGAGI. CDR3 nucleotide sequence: TGTGCCAGCAGTTACTCGGACAGCTACGAGCAGTACTTC. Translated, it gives CASSYSDSYEQYF.

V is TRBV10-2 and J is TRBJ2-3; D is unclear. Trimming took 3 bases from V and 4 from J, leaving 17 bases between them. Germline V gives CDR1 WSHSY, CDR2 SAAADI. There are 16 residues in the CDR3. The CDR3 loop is CASSDNSLPWADTQYF. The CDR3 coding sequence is TGCGCCAGCAGTGATAACAGCCTTCCGTGGGCAGATACGCAGTATTTT.

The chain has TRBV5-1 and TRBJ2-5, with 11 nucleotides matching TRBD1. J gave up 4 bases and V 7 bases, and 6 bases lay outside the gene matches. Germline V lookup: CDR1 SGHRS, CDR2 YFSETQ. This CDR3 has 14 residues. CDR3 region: CASSRTGGVETQYF. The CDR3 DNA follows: TGCGCCAGCTCAAGGACAGGGGGCGTAGAGACCCAGTACTTC.

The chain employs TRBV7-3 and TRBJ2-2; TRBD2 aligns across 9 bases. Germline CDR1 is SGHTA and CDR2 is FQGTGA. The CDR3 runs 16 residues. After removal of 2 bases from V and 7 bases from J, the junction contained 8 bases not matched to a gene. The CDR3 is CASSLDSGSGIGELFF. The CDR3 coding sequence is TGTGCCAGCAGCTTAGATAGCGGGAGTGGTATCGGGGAGCTGTTTTTT.

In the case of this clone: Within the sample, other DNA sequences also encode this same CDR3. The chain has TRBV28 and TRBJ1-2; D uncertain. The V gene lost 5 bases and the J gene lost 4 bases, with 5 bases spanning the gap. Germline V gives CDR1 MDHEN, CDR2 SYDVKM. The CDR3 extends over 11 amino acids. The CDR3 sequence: CASSEVYGYTF. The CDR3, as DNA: TGTGCCAGCAGTGAGGTCTATGGCTACACCTTC.

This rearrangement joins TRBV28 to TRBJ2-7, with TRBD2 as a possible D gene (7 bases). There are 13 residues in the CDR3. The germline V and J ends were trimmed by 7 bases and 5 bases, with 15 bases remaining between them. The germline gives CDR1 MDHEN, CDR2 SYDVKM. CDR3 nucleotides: TGTGCCAGCAAGAAGGCGGGGGCTGACGAGCAGTACTTC. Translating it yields CASKKAGADEQYF.

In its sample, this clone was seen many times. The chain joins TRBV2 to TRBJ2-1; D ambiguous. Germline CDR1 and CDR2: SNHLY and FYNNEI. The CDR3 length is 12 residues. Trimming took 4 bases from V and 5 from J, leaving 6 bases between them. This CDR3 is CASSVGDNEQFF. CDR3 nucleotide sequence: TGTGCCAGCAGTGTTGGAGACAATGAGCAGTTCTTC.

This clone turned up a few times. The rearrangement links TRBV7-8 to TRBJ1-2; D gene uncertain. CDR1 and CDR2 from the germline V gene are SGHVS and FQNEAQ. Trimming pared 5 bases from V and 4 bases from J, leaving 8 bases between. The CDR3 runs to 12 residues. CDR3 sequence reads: CASSPGTYGYTF. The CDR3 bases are TGTGCCAGCAGCCCCGGCACCTATGGCTACACCTTC.

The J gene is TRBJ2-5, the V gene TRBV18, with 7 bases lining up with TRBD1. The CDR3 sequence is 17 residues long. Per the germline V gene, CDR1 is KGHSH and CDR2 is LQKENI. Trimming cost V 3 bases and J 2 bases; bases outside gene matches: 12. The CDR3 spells CASSPNRDSREQETQYF. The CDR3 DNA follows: TGTGCCAGCTCACCGAATCGGGACAGCAGAGAGCAAGAGACCCAGTACTTC.

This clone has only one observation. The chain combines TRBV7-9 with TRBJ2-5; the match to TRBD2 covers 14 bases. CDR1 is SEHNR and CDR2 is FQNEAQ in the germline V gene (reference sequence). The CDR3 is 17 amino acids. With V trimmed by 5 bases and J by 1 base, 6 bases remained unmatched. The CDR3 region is CASSRRTSGRLQETQYF. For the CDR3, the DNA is TGTGCCAGCAGCCGACGGACTAGCGGGAGGCTCCAAGAGACCCAGTACTTC.

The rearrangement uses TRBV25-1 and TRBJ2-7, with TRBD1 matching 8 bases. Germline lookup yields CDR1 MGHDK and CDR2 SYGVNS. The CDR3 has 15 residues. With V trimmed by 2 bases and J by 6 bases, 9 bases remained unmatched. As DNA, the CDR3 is TGTGCCAGCAGTGAAACAGGGGGATCCGAAGGCGAGCAGTACTTC. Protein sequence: CASSETGGSEGEQYF.

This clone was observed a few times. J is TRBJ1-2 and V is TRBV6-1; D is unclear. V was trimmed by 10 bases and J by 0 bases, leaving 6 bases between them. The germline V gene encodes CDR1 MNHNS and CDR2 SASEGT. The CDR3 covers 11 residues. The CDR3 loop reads CATGTNYGYTF. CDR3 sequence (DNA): TGTGCCACTGGAACTAACTATGGCTACACCTTC.

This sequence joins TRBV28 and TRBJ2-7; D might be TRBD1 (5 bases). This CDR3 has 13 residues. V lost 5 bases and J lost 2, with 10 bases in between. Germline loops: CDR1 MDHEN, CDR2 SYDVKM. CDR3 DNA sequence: TGTGCCAGCAGTACAGACAGCCCCTACGAGCAGTACTTC. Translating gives CASSTDSPYEQYF.

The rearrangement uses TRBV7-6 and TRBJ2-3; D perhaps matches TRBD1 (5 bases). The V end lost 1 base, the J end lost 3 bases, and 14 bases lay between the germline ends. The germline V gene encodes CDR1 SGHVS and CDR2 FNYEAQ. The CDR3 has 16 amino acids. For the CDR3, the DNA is TGTGCCAGCAGCTTAGGCGCAGGGCAGGGAACAGATACGCAGTATTTT. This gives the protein CASSLGAGQGTDTQYF.

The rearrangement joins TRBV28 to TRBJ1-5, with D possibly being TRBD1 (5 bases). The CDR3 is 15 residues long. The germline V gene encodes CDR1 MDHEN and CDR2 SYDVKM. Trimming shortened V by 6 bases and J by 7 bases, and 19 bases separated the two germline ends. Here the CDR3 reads CASSLPGQGLQPQHF. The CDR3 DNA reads TGTGCCAGCAGCCTCCCGGGGCAGGGCTTGCAGCCCCAGCATTTT.

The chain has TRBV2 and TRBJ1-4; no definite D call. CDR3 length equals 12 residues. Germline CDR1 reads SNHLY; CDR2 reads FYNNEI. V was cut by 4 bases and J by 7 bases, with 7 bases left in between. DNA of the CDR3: TGTGCCAGCAGTGGGGATTTTGAAAAACTGTTTTTT. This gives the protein CASSGDFEKLFF.

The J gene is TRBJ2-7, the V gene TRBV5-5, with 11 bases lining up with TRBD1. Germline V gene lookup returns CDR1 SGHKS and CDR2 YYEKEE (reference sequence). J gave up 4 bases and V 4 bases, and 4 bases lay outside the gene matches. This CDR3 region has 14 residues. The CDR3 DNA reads TGTGCCAGCAGCCGGACAGGGGGCTCGTACGAGCAGTACTTC. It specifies CASSRTGGSYEQYF. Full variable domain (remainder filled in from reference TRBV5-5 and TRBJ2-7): DAGVTQSPTHLIKTRGQQVTLRCSPISGHKSVSWYQQVLGQGPQFIFQYYEKEERGRGNFPDRFSARQFPNYSSELNVNALLLGDSALYLCASSRTGGSYEQYFGPGTRLTVT.

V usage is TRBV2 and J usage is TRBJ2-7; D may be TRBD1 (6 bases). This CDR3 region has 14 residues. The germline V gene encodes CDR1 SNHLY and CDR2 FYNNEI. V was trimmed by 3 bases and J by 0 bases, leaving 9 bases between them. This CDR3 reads CASSEGAGSYEQYF. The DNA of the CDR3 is TGTGCCAGCAGTGAGGGGGCGGGCTCCTACGAGCAGTACTTC.

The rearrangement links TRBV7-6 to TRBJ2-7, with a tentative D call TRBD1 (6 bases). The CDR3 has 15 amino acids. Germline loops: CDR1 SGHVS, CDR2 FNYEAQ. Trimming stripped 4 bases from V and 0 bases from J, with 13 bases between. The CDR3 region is CASSSTGTFSYEQYF. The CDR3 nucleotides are TGTGCCAGCAGCTCGACCGGGACATTCTCCTACGAGCAGTACTTC.

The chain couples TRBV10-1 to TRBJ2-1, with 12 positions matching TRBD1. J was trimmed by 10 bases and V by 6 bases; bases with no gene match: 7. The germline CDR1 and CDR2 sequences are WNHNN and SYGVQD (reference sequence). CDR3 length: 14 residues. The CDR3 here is CASSPGTGGAEQFF. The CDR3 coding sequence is TGCGCCAGCAGCCCAGGGACAGGGGGCGCCGAGCAGTTCTTC.

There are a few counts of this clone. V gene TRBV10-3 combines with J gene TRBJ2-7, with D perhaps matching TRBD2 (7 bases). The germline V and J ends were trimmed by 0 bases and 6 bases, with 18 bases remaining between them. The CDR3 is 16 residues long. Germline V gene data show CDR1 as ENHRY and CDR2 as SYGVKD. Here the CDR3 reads CAISESEGRGAFEQYF. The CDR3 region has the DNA TGTGCCATCAGTGAGTCAGAGGGGAGGGGGGCTTTCGAGCAGTACTTC.

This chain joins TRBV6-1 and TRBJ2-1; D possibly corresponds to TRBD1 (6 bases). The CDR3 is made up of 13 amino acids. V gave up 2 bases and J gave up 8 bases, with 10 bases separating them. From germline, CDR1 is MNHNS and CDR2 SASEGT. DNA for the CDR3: TGTGCCAGCAGTGAAAACAGGGTTGATGAGCAGTTCTTC. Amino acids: CASSENRVDEQFF.

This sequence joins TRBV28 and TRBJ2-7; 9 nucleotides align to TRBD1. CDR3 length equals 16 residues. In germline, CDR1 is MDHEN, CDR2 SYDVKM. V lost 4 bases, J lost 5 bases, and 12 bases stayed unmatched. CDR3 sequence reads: CASSSPIGDRDNEQYF. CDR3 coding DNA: TGTGCCAGCAGTTCCCCGATTGGGGACAGGGATAACGAGCAGTACTTC.